A single sample is the source of the 22 T cell receptor beta chains below, sequenced in a study of blood T cell repertoires in COVID-19. Clones were sequenced by immunoSEQ multiplex PCR, and TCRdb holds only the in-frame ones, with some missing. The data hold some 430,000 clones, with about nine tenths observed a single time. Sequencing was done on a sample of PBMCs or T cells enriched from blood (not recorded which). Every receptor here comes from a man aged 18 to 29 who had recovered from COVID-19.

The gene calls are TRBV20-1 and TRBJ1-2; possibly TRBD1 for D (5 bases). CDR3 length equals 14 residues. Germline V gene lookup returns CDR1 DFQATT and CDR2 SNEGSKA (reference sequence). Trimming left V 3 bases short and J 7 bases short, with 18 bases between. CDR3 nucleotides: TGCAGTGCTAGTACCGGGCGGGGGAGGGCTGGCTACACCTTC. It codes for CSASTGRGRAGYTF.

CDR3 nucleotides: TGTGCCAGCTGTTGCGGGGGGGCCGTTGAGCAGTTCTTC. Protein sequence: CASCCGGAVEQFF. The rearrangement joins TRBV3-1 (or the pseudogene TRBV3-2) to TRBJ2-1; 9 positions match TRBD2. CDR1 and CDR2 (germline): LGHDT, YNNKEL (reference sequence). CDR3 length: 13 amino acids. With V trimmed by 8 bases and J by 9 bases, 8 bases remained unmatched.

CDR3 bases: TGTGCCAGCAGCTCCTACAGGGGAACTAACTATGGCTACACCTTC. Translating gives CASSSYRGTNYGYTF. The genes are TRBV11-2 and TRBJ1-2; 7 bases are shared with TRBD1. Unmatched junction bases numbered 5, after V lost 4 bases and J lost 0 bases. CDR3 length: 15 residues. CDR1 and CDR2 from the germline V gene are SGHAT and FQNNGV.

A remark on this clone: The sample contains more than one DNA sequence encoding this CDR3. V and J are TRBV18 and TRBJ1-1, with 8 bases that match TRBD1. The CDR3 covers 14 residues. Germline lookup yields CDR1 KGHSH and CDR2 LQKENI. With V trimmed by 3 bases and J by 5 bases, 5 bases remained unmatched. Written as DNA, the CDR3 is TGTGCCAGCTCACCCGGACAGGGAAGTACTGAAGCTTTCTTT. It specifies CASSPGQGSTEAFF.

This clone was seen a few times. The chain employs TRBV18 and TRBJ1-1, with 7 bases matching TRBD1. The CDR3 spans 14 residues. V shed 3 bases, J shed 0 bases, and the junction held 1 base outside the gene matches. Germline CDR1 is KGHSH and CDR2 is LQKENI. The CDR3 DNA reads as TGTGCCAGCTCACCCGGGACAGTGAACACTGAAGCTTTCTTT. It is translated as CASSPGTVNTEAFF.

This chain connects TRBV28 to TRBJ1-2, with no clear D. The V end was cut by 2 bases, the J end by 3 bases, with 10 bases between. The CDR3 totals 14 residues. From germline, CDR1 is MDHEN and CDR2 SYDVKM. This CDR3 is CASSLHYGDYGYTF. The CDR3 DNA sequence: TGTGCCAGCAGTTTACACTACGGAGACTATGGCTACACCTTC.

This clone appeared once. The chain uses TRBV5-1 and TRBJ2-1; no clear D. From germline, CDR1 is SGHRS and CDR2 YFSETQ. This CDR3 contains 15 residues. V shed 2 bases and J shed 1 base, with 10 bases lying between them. CDR3 loop: CASSLSDRSYNEQFF. DNA for the CDR3: TGCGCCAGCAGCTTAAGCGACCGTTCCTACAATGAGCAGTTCTTC.

The gene calls are TRBV5-1 and TRBJ1-1; 9 bases align to TRBD1. The J segment lost 0 bases and the V segment lost 5 bases, leaving 5 bases of the junction unmatched. The germline CDR1 and CDR2 sequences are SGHRS and YFSETQ. The CDR3 sequence is 15 residues long. The CDR3 nucleotides read TGCGCCAGCAGACAGGGGGCAAGCGTGAACACTGAAGCTTTCTTT. Translation: CASRQGASVNTEAFF.

Concerning this clone itself: Because it lacks the conserved phenylalanine or tryptophan at the end, this CDR3 is likely a read error. The DNA is left out, because the CDR3 cannot be placed on it with certainty; the CDR3 is given as TCRdb lists it. The chain recombines TRBV5-4 with TRBJ1-1; TRBD1, the table's D call, was not compared with the DNA. The CDR3 length is 11 residues, termini included. Germline CDR1 and CDR2: SGHNT and YYREEE (reference sequence). CDR3 residues: CASSLDRGDPC.

The V and J genes are TRBV14 and TRBJ2-1, with TRBD2 as a possible D gene (6 bases). V was pared by 4 bases and J by 7 bases, with 20 bases between. This CDR3 contains 16 residues. Germline V gene sequence: CDR1 SGHDN, CDR2 FVKESK. CDR3 in amino acids: CASSPLGGALSNEQFF. The DNA for the CDR3 is TGTGCCAGCAGCCCGCTCGGAGGGGCTCTGAGTAATGAGCAGTTCTTC.

The rearrangement joins TRBV5-6 to TRBJ1-1, with 10 bases fitting TRBD1. The V and J ends lost 4 bases and 4 bases, in that order; junction bases with no gene match: 13. The CDR3 loop spans 17 amino acids. Germline V gene lookup returns CDR1 SGHDT and CDR2 YYEEEE. The CDR3 bases are TGTGCCAGCAGCCCCGTCACCAGGGACAGGGGTGGCACTGAAGCTTTCTTT. Its translation is CASSPVTRDRGGTEAFF.

The chain joins TRBV5-4 to TRBJ2-5; no clear D gene. Germline assignment: CDR1 SGHNT and CDR2 YYREEE (reference sequence). The CDR3 is 13 residues long. V dropped 1 base and J dropped 2 bases, with 6 bases sitting between them. The CDR3 spells CASSLTLQETQYF. The CDR3 DNA is TGTGCCAGCAGCTTGACACTACAAGAGACCCAGTACTTC.

The chain combines TRBV5-1 with TRBJ2-7; 7 nucleotides line up with TRBD2. The CDR3 contains 16 residues. The V gene's germline CDR1 is SGHRS and CDR2 YFSETQ. After removal of 1 base from V and 4 bases from J, the junction contained 11 bases not matched to a gene. CDR3 amino acids: CASSLRSGPGFYEQYF. CDR3 coding DNA: TGCGCCAGCAGCTTGCGTAGCGGGCCTGGCTTTTACGAGCAGTACTTC.

The chain joins TRBV5-1 to TRBJ2-3; 7 positions match TRBD1. Germline V CDR1 and CDR2: SGHRS, YFSETQ. The CDR3 totals 17 residues. The junction had 14 bases not matched to a gene; V was cut back by 4 bases and J by 3 bases. The CDR3 nucleotides read TGCGCCAGCAGCGGCCGGACAGGAGAGGGTAGGACAGATACGCAGTATTTT. Protein sequence: CASSGRTGEGRTDTQYF.

The CDR3 region has the DNA TGTGCCAGCAGTGAACCCGGGGGAGGCCCCTCCTACGAGCAGTACTTC. It yields the protein CASSEPGGGPSYEQYF. The chain joins TRBV2 to TRBJ2-7, with D possibly being TRBD2 (6 bases). The germline gives CDR1 SNHLY, CDR2 FYNNEI. This CDR3 has 16 residues. V was pared by 2 bases and J by 0 bases, with 14 bases between. Using reference TRBV2 and TRBJ2-7 for the parts outside the CDR3, the full variable domain is EPEVTQTPSHQVTQMGQEVILRCVPISNHLYFYWYRQILGQKVEFLVSFYNNEISEKSEIFDDQFSVERPDGSNFTLKIRSTKLEDSAMYFCASSEPGGGPSYEQYFGPGTRLTVT.

The CDR3, as DNA: TGTGCCAGCACTCTCCGGACAGATGAAGCTTTCTTT. This encodes CASTLRTDEAFF. The chain is built from TRBV11-3 and TRBJ1-1, with D perhaps TRBD1 (6 bases). V dropped 7 bases and J dropped 7 bases, with 13 bases sitting between them. The CDR3 is made up of 12 amino acids. Germline V gene lookup returns CDR1 SGHNT and CDR2 YENEEA. Full variable domain (missing parts from reference TRBV11-3 and TRBJ1-1): EAGVVQSPRYKIIEKKQPVAFWCNPISGHNTLYWYLQNLGQGPELLIRYENEEAVDDSQLPKDRFSAERLKGVDSTLKIQPAELGDSAVYLCASTLRTDEAFFGQGTRLTVV.

The genes are TRBV7-3 and TRBJ2-1, with 9 bases matching TRBD1. This CDR3 region has 16 residues. The J segment lost 7 bases and the V segment lost 3 bases, leaving 10 bases of the junction unmatched. The germline V gene has CDR1 SGHTA and CDR2 FQGTGA. The CDR3: CASSFRGTGTLNEQFF. The CDR3 DNA is TGTGCCAGCAGCTTTAGGGGGACAGGGACGTTAAATGAGCAGTTCTTC.

V usage is TRBV10-3 and J usage is TRBJ2-7, with D perhaps TRBD1 (5 bases). The V end was cut by 6 bases, the J end by 7 bases, with 16 bases between. The germline V gene has CDR1 ENHRY and CDR2 SYGVKD. The CDR3 extends over 13 amino acids. This chain's CDR3 is CAISDRPDGEQYF. The CDR3 nucleotides are TGTGCCATCAGCGACAGACCGGACGGGGAGCAGTACTTC.

The gene calls are TRBV29-1 and TRBJ2-7; the D is unclear. With 4 bases removed from V and 2 bases from J, the gap between germline ends came to 12 bases. In germline, CDR1 is SQVTM, CDR2 ANQGSEA. The CDR3 is made up of 13 amino acids. The CDR3 spells CSVVRPGAYEQYF. In DNA form, the CDR3 reads TGCAGCGTTGTACGGCCCGGAGCCTACGAGCAGTACTTC.

Points on this clone: This same CDR3 is encoded by further DNA sequences in the sample. The V and J genes are TRBV9 and TRBJ2-3, with 8 bases lining up with TRBD2. CDR3 length: 14 amino acids. Trimming removed 0 bases from V and 4 bases from J; junction bases left unmatched: 1. The germline V gene has CDR1 SGDLS and CDR2 YYNGEE. For the CDR3, the DNA is TGTGCCAGCAGCGTAGTGGGACTAGCAGATACGCAGTATTTT. Encoded protein: CASSVVGLADTQYF.

V usage is TRBV5-1 and J usage is TRBJ1-6; 9 bases match TRBD1. This CDR3 comprises 15 residues. After removal of 1 base from V and 10 bases from J, the junction contained 6 bases not matched to a gene. CDR1 SGHRS and CDR2 YFSETQ come from the germline V gene. The DNA for the CDR3 is TGCGCCAGCAGCTTGACGACAGGGGGTGAGTCACCCCTCCACTTT. Protein product: CASSLTTGGESPLHF.

This clone occurred once. The V and J genes are TRBV9 and TRBJ2-3; 9 nucleotides match TRBD2. V was pared by 4 bases and J by 5 bases, with 8 bases of the junction left unmatched. This CDR3 is built from 15 residues. The germline CDR1 and CDR2 sequences are SGDLS and YYNGEE. The CDR3 sequence is CASSPRGGGRDTQYF. In DNA form, the CDR3 reads TGTGCCAGCAGCCCGCGGGGGGGCGGGAGAGATACGCAGTATTTT.